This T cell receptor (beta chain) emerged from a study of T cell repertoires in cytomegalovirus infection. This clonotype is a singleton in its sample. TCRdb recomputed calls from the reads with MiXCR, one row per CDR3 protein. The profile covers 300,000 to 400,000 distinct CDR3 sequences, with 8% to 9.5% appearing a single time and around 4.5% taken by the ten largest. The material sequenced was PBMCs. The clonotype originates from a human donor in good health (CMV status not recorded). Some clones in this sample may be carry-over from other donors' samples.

The CDR3 bases are TGTGCCAGCCTTGGGGGCTCTCAAAGGGGGCCGATGACCTATGGCTACACCTTC. It is translated as CASLGGSQRGPMTYGYTF. The rearrangement joins TRBV25-1 to TRBJ1-2; TRBD1 aligns across 7 bases. The CDR3 has 18 residues. CDR1 and CDR2 from the germline V gene are MGHDK and SYGVNS. J lost 4 bases, V lost 8 bases, and 22 bases had no gene match.